These 10 T cell receptor beta chains were sequenced from one sample in a study of shared clonotypes between healthy human individuals. The repertoire was sequenced with immunoSEQ multiplex PCR; TCRdb's copy has only in-frame clones and lacks some. In the table there are about 2 million clones, about 94% of which are singletons. Naive CD8 cells comprised CD45RO-negative, CCR7-positively selected cells, excluding terminally differentiated effector memory CD45RA+ cells. Material: naive CD8+ T cells sorted from blood. These receptor sequences come from a man between 18 and 29 years old in good health.

As regards this clone: Other DNA sequences within the sample encode an identical CDR3. The rearrangement links TRBV27 to TRBJ1-1; no definite D call. The V gene's germline CDR1 is MNHEY and CDR2 SMNVEV (reference sequence). The ends were cut back, 4 bases at V and 1 base at J, with 10 bases in the middle. CDR3 length equals 14 residues. The CDR3 sequence is CASSSTGGNTEAFF. Written as DNA, the CDR3 is TGTGCCAGCAGTTCCACGGGAGGGAACACTGAAGCTTTCTTT.

The V call is TRBV7-6, the J call TRBJ2-7; D not resolved. Trimming stripped 4 bases from V and 2 bases from J, with 9 bases between. Germline V CDR1 and CDR2: SGHVS, FNYEAQ. This CDR3 comprises 13 residues. The CDR3 DNA follows: TGTGCCAGCAGCTATGACCAAACCTACGAGCAGTACTTC. Protein sequence: CASSYDQTYEQYF.

This chain connects TRBV10-1 to TRBJ2-7, with 10 bases that match TRBD2. The CDR3 is made up of 19 amino acids. Trimming removed 2 bases from V and 2 bases from J; junction bases left unmatched: 15. Germline V CDR1 and CDR2: WNHNN, SYGVQD (reference sequence). CDR3 sequence: CASSEPTAIFGLAAYEQYF. The DNA of the CDR3 is TGCGCCAGCAGTGAGCCCACTGCCATTTTCGGACTAGCGGCCTACGAGCAGTACTTC.

The chain employs TRBV21-1 and TRBJ2-3; whether TRBD1, the table's D call, matches the DNA was not checked. TRBV21-1 is a known pseudogene. The length of the CDR3 is 19 residues. CDR3 loop: CASRTGRGAQGITGDTQYF. The CDR3 bases are TGTGCCAGCAGAACCGGCAGGGGGGCGCAAGGAATAACAGGAGATACGCAGTATTTT.

The chain joins TRBV25-1 to TRBJ1-3; D is unresolved. Per germline, CDR1 MGHDK and CDR2 SYGVNS. With 1 base removed from V and 6 bases from J, the gap between germline ends came to 4 bases. The CDR3 spans 12 residues. The CDR3 loop reads CASSEFANTIYF. CDR3 nucleotides: TGTGCCAGCAGTGAATTTGCAAACACCATATATTTT.

The chain links TRBV13 to TRBJ1-4; D is uncertain. The CDR3 consists of 14 residues. V lost 5 bases, J lost 3 bases, and 10 bases lay in between. Germline CDR1 PRHDT, CDR2 FYEKMQ (reference sequence). CDR3 sequence reads: CASSPRRPNEKLFF. CDR3 DNA: TGTGCCAGCAGCCCCAGGAGGCCTAATGAAAAACTGTTTTTT. The full variable domain, rest sourced from reference TRBV13 and TRBJ1-4, is AAGVIQSPRHLIKEKRETATLKCYPIPRHDTVYWYQQGPGQDPQFLISFYEKMQSDKGSIPDRFSAQQFSDYHSELNMSSLELGDSALYFCASSPRRPNEKLFFGSGTQLSVL.

The V gene is TRBV14, the J gene TRBJ1-2; no firm D call. The CDR3 covers 15 residues. CDR1 SGHDN and CDR2 FVKESK come from the germline V gene. Trimming removed 8 bases at V and 5 bases at J, with 21 bases between. The CDR3 sequence: CASCLLVWMIYGYTF. CDR3 bases: TGTGCCAGCTGCCTATTAGTCTGGATGATTTATGGCTACACCTTC.

This clone was picked up one time. CDR3 sequence (DNA): TGCGCCAGCAGCCAAGATATCCCGACAGGGAGGTACGAGCAGTACTTC. Protein product: CASSQDIPTGRYEQYF. This chain uses TRBV4-1 with TRBJ2-7, with D perhaps TRBD1 (7 bases). Looked up from germline, CDR1 is MGHRA and CDR2 is YSYEKL. The CDR3 extends over 16 amino acids. V was clipped by 0 bases and J by 4 bases, with 16 bases between them.

The rearrangement links TRBV9 to TRBJ2-1; TRBD2 agrees at 11 bases. Germline values: CDR1 SGDLS, CDR2 YYNGEE. There are 19 residues in the CDR3. J lost 0 bases, V lost 4 bases, and 12 bases had no gene match. As DNA, the CDR3 is TGTGCCAGCAGCCCCGGGACTAGCGGAGGGACTAGCTCCTACAATGAGCAGTTCTTC. As protein: CASSPGTSGGTSSYNEQFF.

This sequence joins TRBV6-1 and TRBJ2-1, with TRBD2 matching 7 bases. Germline V CDR1 and CDR2: MNHNS, SASEGT. The CDR3 is 15 residues long. Trimming at V came to 1 base and at J to 8 bases, leaving 8 bases not matched to a gene. The DNA for the CDR3 is TGTGCCAGCAGTGAAGTACGGGAGGCCGTACATGAGCAGTTCTTC. Translation gives CASSEVREAVHEQFF.